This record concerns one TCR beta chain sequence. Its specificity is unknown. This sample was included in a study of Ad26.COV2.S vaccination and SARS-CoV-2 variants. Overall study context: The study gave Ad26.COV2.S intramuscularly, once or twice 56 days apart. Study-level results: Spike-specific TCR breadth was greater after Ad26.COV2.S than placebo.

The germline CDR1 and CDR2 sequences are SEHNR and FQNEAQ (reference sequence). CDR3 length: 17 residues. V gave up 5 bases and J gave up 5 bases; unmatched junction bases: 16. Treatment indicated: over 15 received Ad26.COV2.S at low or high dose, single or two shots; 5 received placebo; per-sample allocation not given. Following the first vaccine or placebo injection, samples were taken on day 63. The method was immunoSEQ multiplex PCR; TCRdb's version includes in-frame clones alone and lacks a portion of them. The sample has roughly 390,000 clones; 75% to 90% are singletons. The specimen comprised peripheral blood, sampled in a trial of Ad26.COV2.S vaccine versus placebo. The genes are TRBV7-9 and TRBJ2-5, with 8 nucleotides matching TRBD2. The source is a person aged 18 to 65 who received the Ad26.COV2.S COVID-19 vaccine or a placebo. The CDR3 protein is CASSLLAGGVEWETQYF. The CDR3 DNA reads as TGTGCCAGCAGCCTGCTAGCGGGCGGCGTGGAGTGGGAGACCCAGTACTTC.